These 28 T cell receptor beta chains originate from one sample sequenced in a study of CD8 T cells in ankylosing spondylitis. In TCRdb, the 5' RACE reads were re-called with MiXCR into one record per CDR3 protein. The sample contains 340,000 or so distinct CDR3 sequences, roughly 15% of which appear only once. Material for sequencing was blood, either unsorted or a sorted T cell fraction (not recorded which). The receptors come from a male donor with ankylosing spondylitis or in good health (not recorded which).

This chain links TRBV7-9 with TRBJ2-7; no reliable D call. V was pared by 5 bases and J by 1 base, with 15 bases between. Germline assignment: CDR1 SEHNR and CDR2 FQNEAQ (reference sequence). The CDR3 is made up of 15 amino acids. This CDR3 is CASSPPRKKSYEQYF. The CDR3 DNA sequence: TGTGCCAGCAGCCCCCCGCGGAAGAAGTCCTACGAGCAGTACTTC.

In this sample, this clonotype turned up a few times. The rearrangement joins TRBV4-2 to TRBJ1-5; D unresolved. The CDR3 length is 16 residues. Deletions cut 1 base from V and 2 bases from J, with 12 bases between. Germline V gene sequence: CDR1 LGHNA, CDR2 YNFKEQ. CDR3 sequence: CASSQATGVGNQPQHF. The CDR3 DNA sequence: TGTGCCAGCAGCCAAGCGACGGGTGTCGGCAATCAGCCCCAGCATTTT.

This clonotype was seen at least ten times. The chain combines TRBV7-9 with TRBJ1-1, with no clear D. CDR1 is SEHNR, CDR2 FQNEAQ, per germline (reference sequence). The CDR3 sequence is 13 residues long. V was trimmed by 5 bases and J by 2 bases, leaving 9 bases between them. The CDR3 protein is CASSPKINTEAFF. The CDR3 coding sequence is TGTGCCAGCAGCCCGAAGATTAACACTGAAGCTTTCTTT.

The sample holds many counts of this clonotype. The chain is built from TRBV7-2 and TRBJ1-5; weak D call: TRBD1 (5 bases). Germline V gene sequence: CDR1 SGHTA, CDR2 FQGNSA. Trimming removed 2 bases from V and 9 bases from J, with 14 bases in between. The CDR3 contains 14 residues. For the CDR3, the DNA is TGTGCCAGCAGCTTACTTCAGGGATCTAGGCCCCAGCATTTT. Amino acids: CASSLLQGSRPQHF.

The chain employs TRBV29-1 and TRBJ2-7; TRBD2 might be the D (6 bases). Germline-derived CDR1 and CDR2 are SQVTM and ANQGSEA. Between the trimmed V and J ends, which lost 4 bases and 7 bases, there was a span of 14 bases. The CDR3 length is 12 residues. The CDR3 is CSVALLAGEQYF. As DNA, the CDR3 is TGCAGCGTTGCACTCCTTGCGGGAGAGCAGTACTTC.

This clonotype was seen a handful of times. The chain joins TRBV4-1 to TRBJ1-2, with D maybe TRBD1 (5 bases). This CDR3 is 16 amino acids long. Trimming pared 6 bases from V and 0 bases from J, leaving 17 bases between. CDR1 and CDR2 (germline): MGHRA, YSYEKL. Here the CDR3 reads CASRQTTTETNYGYTF. CDR3 coding DNA: TGCGCCAGCAGACAAACAACGACAGAAACTAACTATGGCTACACCTTC.

This clonotype was observed a few times. The CDR3 nucleotides read TGCAGCGTTGGTAGAGAGACGAACACTGAAGCTTTCTTT. This encodes CSVGRETNTEAFF. The chain uses TRBV29-1 and TRBJ1-1; D call uncertain. The CDR3 has 13 residues. CDR1 SQVTM and CDR2 ANQGSEA come from the germline V gene. V dropped 4 bases and J dropped 1 base, with 10 bases sitting between them.

The J gene is TRBJ2-3, the V gene TRBV27; TRBD2 aligns across 13 bases. The CDR3 contains 18 residues. CDR1 is MNHEY, CDR2 SMNVEV, per germline (reference sequence). V shed 4 bases and J 6 bases; nucleotides not matched to a gene: 13. DNA for the CDR3: TGTGCCAGCAGTTCCCTGGGGACTAGCGGGAAGGGGGTGGATACGCAGTATTTT. It encodes CASSSLGTSGKGVDTQYF.

Only a few counts were recorded for this clonotype. The chain is built from TRBV10-1 and TRBJ2-2; 8 nucleotides agree with TRBD1. J was trimmed by 6 bases and V by 6 bases; bases with no gene match: 3. Germline CDR1 is WNHNN and CDR2 is SYGVQD (reference sequence). The CDR3 runs 13 residues. CDR3 loop: CASRGQDPGELFF. The DNA for the CDR3 is TGCGCCAGCAGGGGACAGGATCCCGGGGAGCTGTTTTTT.

The chain links TRBV19 to TRBJ2-1, with 8 nucleotides matching TRBD1. The CDR3 length is 13 residues. V shed 7 bases, J shed 6 bases, and the junction held 5 bases outside the gene matches. Germline assignment: CDR1 LNHDA and CDR2 SQIVND (reference sequence). CDR3 amino acids: CASTRDRGNEQFF. The CDR3 bases are TGTGCCAGTACTCGTGACAGGGGCAATGAGCAGTTCTTC.

The table lists this clonotype with a few counts. This rearrangement joins TRBV12-3 or TRBV12-4 to TRBJ1-2; TRBD1 agrees at 7 bases. V gave up 5 bases and J gave up 4 bases; unmatched junction bases: 7. This CDR3 is built from 14 residues. CDR3 sequence reads: CASSRGQAAYGYTF. CDR3 in DNA: TGTGCCAGCAGTCGTGGACAGGCAGCCTATGGCTACACCTTC.

In its sample, this clonotype was seen a few times. The J gene is TRBJ1-2, the V gene TRBV11-2; 8 bases are shared with TRBD1. V trimming: 5 bases; J trimming: 8 bases; junction bases outside the gene matches: 13. This CDR3 is 15 amino acids long. CDR1 is SGHAT, CDR2 FQNNGV, per germline. The CDR3 loop is CASSPDRTGIGGYTF. In DNA, the CDR3 is TGTGCCAGCAGCCCGGATAGGACAGGGATTGGCGGCTACACCTTC.

This clonotype was recorded a few times. The rearrangement uses TRBV5-1 and TRBJ1-2; D not certain. Germline CDR1 SGHRS, CDR2 YFSETQ. This CDR3 has 15 amino acids. Trimming shortened V by 3 bases and J by 2 bases, and 14 bases separated the two germline ends. CDR3 in amino acids: CASSSDFAGNYGYTF. The CDR3 DNA is TGCGCCAGCAGCTCGGACTTCGCAGGCAACTATGGCTACACCTTC.

V gene TRBV7-2 combines with J gene TRBJ1-3, with D unclear. The V gene's germline CDR1 is SGHTA and CDR2 FQGNSA. The CDR3 has 14 residues. V lost 4 bases, J lost 3 bases, and 10 bases lay in between. The CDR3: CASSSPGYGNTIYF. DNA for the CDR3: TGTGCCAGCAGCTCCCCGGGGTATGGAAACACCATATATTTT.

This clonotype turned up a few times. The chain uses TRBV6-2 or TRBV6-3 and TRBJ1-5, with a weak D call TRBD1 (6 bases). This CDR3 contains 17 residues. The V gene's germline CDR1 is MNHEY and CDR2 SVGEGT. Deletions cut 0 bases from V and 3 bases from J, with 15 bases between. In DNA form, the CDR3 reads TGTGCCAGCAGTTACTCGGTCTGGACAGCCGACAATCAGCCCCAGCATTTT. The encoded protein is CASSYSVWTADNQPQHF.

Many counts were recorded for this clonotype. The CDR3 bases are TGTGCCAGCAGCTTAGGCGAAAATGAGCAGTTCTTC. It translates to CASSLGENEQFF. The J gene is TRBJ2-1, the V gene TRBV7-9, with no clear D. This CDR3 has 12 amino acids. Germline V gene data show CDR1 as SEHNR and CDR2 as FQNEAQ (reference sequence). V was trimmed by 1 base and J by 7 bases, leaving 5 bases between them.

This clonotype was counted at least ten times. This chain uses TRBV11-2 with TRBJ2-2; 8 positions match TRBD2. CDR3 length: 14 residues. The germline CDR1 and CDR2 sequences are SGHAT and FQNNGV. V dropped 3 bases and J dropped 4; count of bases not matched to a gene: 1. The CDR3 DNA sequence: TGTGCCAGCAGCTTGGCGGGGGGCACCGGGGAGCTGTTTTTT. Protein sequence: CASSLAGGTGELFF. The full variable domain, its missing parts supplied by reference TRBV11-2 and TRBJ2-2, is EAGVAQSPRYKIIEKRQSVAFWCNPISGHATLYWYQQILGQGPKLLIQFQNNGVVDDSQLPKDRFSAERLKGVDSTLKIQPAKLEDSAVYLCASSLAGGTGELFFGEGSRLTVL.

V and J are TRBV2 and TRBJ2-1; the match to TRBD2 covers 15 bases. Germline lookup yields CDR1 SNHLY and CDR2 FYNNEI. The CDR3 consists of 19 residues. V lost 4 bases and J lost 10; bases outside the gene matches: 17. The CDR3 region is CASSVRTSGRGQMTGEQFF. CDR3 nucleotides: TGTGCCAGCAGTGTCAGGACTAGCGGGAGGGGGCAAATGACCGGCGAGCAGTTCTTC.

DNA for the CDR3: TGCGCCAGCAGCTTGGATGCTAGACAGCGGTCCGGGGAGCTGTTTTTT. Translation: CASSLDARQRSGELFF. The rearrangement joins TRBV5-1 to TRBJ2-2, with D perhaps assigned TRBD1 or TRBD2 (5 bases each). The CDR3 contains 16 residues. The germline V gene encodes CDR1 SGHRS and CDR2 YFSETQ. V was cut by 0 bases and J by 6 bases, with 15 bases left in between.

This clonotype was counted at least ten times. J is TRBJ1-1 and V is TRBV12-3 or TRBV12-4; unclear D gene. CDR3 size: 15 residues. V lost 5 bases to trimming and J lost 12 bases, with 25 bases between them. The CDR3 protein is CASSLVEAWFPETFF. In DNA form, the CDR3 reads TGTGCCAGCAGTCTCGTAGAGGCCTGGTTCCCCGAAACTTTCTTT.

There are a few counts of this clonotype. This chain connects TRBV20-1 to TRBJ2-4; 13 bases are a match to TRBD2. The V gene's germline CDR1 is DFQATT and CDR2 SNEGSKA (reference sequence). The CDR3 spans 15 residues. Unmatched junction bases numbered 7, after V lost 5 bases and J lost 6 bases. The DNA for the CDR3 is TGCAGTGCTGGGTTGCGACTAGCGGGGGGAAACATTCAGTACTTC. This codes for CSAGLRLAGGNIQYF.

In this sample, this clonotype turned up a few times. This chain joins TRBV6-6 and TRBJ2-1; tentatively, D is TRBD1 (5 bases). V was clipped by 4 bases and J by 10 bases, with 11 bases between them. The length of the CDR3 is 12 residues. Germline CDR1 reads MNHNY; CDR2 reads SVGAGI (reference sequence). This CDR3 reads CASSSTGVEQFF. CDR3 bases: TGTGCCAGCAGTTCAACAGGTGTAGAGCAGTTCTTC.

The chain employs TRBV20-1 and TRBJ2-1; D might be TRBD1 (6 bases). The CDR3 length is 14 residues. Deletions cut 3 bases from V and 8 bases from J, with 17 bases between. The germline CDR1 and CDR2 sequences are DFQATT and SNEGSKA (reference sequence). The CDR3 spells CSASRGRTSHEQFF. The CDR3 DNA is TGCAGTGCTAGTAGGGGGAGAACCTCTCATGAGCAGTTCTTC.

At least ten counts were recorded for this clonotype. V gene TRBV20-1 combines with J gene TRBJ2-7; 11 bases agree with TRBD2. The V gene end was trimmed by 2 bases and the J gene end by 2 bases; junction bases not matched to a gene: 5. This CDR3 comprises 15 residues. Per germline, CDR1 DFQATT and CDR2 SNEGSKA (reference sequence). The CDR3 spells CSARLPGLAAYEQYF. The CDR3 coding sequence is TGCAGTGCTAGATTACCGGGACTAGCGGCCTACGAGCAGTACTTC.

This clonotype has only a few counts. This sequence joins TRBV5-1 and TRBJ1-1; D is unclear. CDR1 and CDR2 from the germline V gene are SGHRS and YFSETQ. The CDR3 is made up of 14 amino acids. Trimming stripped 4 bases from V and 2 bases from J, with 12 bases between. The CDR3 nucleotides read TGCGCCAGCAGCAATCCCGAAGGAAACACTGAAGCTTTCTTT. It codes for CASSNPEGNTEAFF.

The V and J genes are TRBV27 and TRBJ2-7, with 8 positions matching TRBD1. The ends lost 4 bases at V and 0 bases at J; junction bases unmatched: 8. The CDR3 extends over 16 amino acids. Germline CDR1 reads MNHEY; CDR2 reads SMNVEV (reference sequence). DNA of the CDR3: TGTGCCAGCAGTTCCCGGACAGGGACCCGCTCCTACGAGCAGTACTTC. Residues: CASSSRTGTRSYEQYF.

This clonotype has more than one count but fewer than ten. The chain links TRBV4-1 to TRBJ2-7; 9 positions agree with TRBD1. The V segment lost 2 bases and the J segment 5 bases; nucleotides outside the gene matches: 4. The CDR3 sequence is 14 residues long. The germline V gene encodes CDR1 MGHRA and CDR2 YSYEKL. The CDR3 sequence: CASSQPGQGHEQYF. The CDR3, as DNA: TGCGCCAGCAGCCAACCGGGACAGGGTCACGAGCAGTACTTC.

This clonotype was counted a few times. CDR3 amino acids: CASTQQGLGELFF. CDR3 nucleotide sequence: TGTGCCAGCACCCAACAGGGGTTGGGGGAGCTGTTTTTT. This chain uses TRBV7-2 with TRBJ2-2; TRBD1 agrees at 7 bases. CDR1 SGHTA and CDR2 FQGNSA come from the germline V gene. Trimming took 7 bases from V and 8 from J; bases not matched to a gene: 7. This CDR3 comprises 13 residues.